These 27 T cell receptor beta chains originate from one sample sequenced in a study of blood T cell repertoires in COVID-19. Assay used: immunoSEQ multiplex PCR; TCRdb lists only in-frame clones, some missing. The repertoire includes 60,000 to 75,000 clones, 70% to 90% of them detected once, and more than 3% sits in the top ten. The specimen sequenced was peripheral blood. The source is a human donor in a cohort sampled during active COVID-19.

This clone was picked up a small number of times. This sequence joins TRBV7-2 and TRBJ1-6; TRBD1 aligns across 8 bases. CDR1 is SGHTA, CDR2 FQGNSA, per germline. The CDR3 runs to 15 residues. J lost 5 bases, V lost 5 bases, and 5 bases had no gene match. CDR3 bases: TGTGCCAGCAGCCCGCCGACAGGGGATAATTCACCCCTCCACTTT. Protein product: CASSPPTGDNSPLHF.

Only one count was recorded for this clone. V is TRBV27 and J is TRBJ2-1, with 7 nucleotides matching TRBD1. CDR3 size: 13 residues. Germline assignment: CDR1 MNHEY and CDR2 SMNVEV (reference sequence). Trimming took 8 bases from V and 6 from J; bases not matched to a gene: 7. The CDR3: CASVRTGGNEQFF. The CDR3 coding sequence is TGTGCCAGCGTAAGGACAGGTGGCAATGAGCAGTTCTTC.

V usage is TRBV6-5 and J usage is TRBJ1-6, with D tentatively TRBD1 (6 bases). The V end was cut by 0 bases, the J end by 7 bases, with 10 bases between. The CDR3 is 15 residues long. Germline CDR1 reads MNHEY; CDR2 reads SVGAGI. As DNA, the CDR3 is TGTGCCAGCAGTTACTCGGACAGCCCCAATTCACCCCTCCACTTT. It encodes CASSYSDSPNSPLHF.

V and J are TRBV4-1 and TRBJ1-2, with TRBD1 as a possible D gene (5 bases). From germline, CDR1 is MGHRA and CDR2 YSYEKL. This CDR3 has 14 residues. The V end lost 4 bases, the J end lost 4 bases, and 13 bases lay between the germline ends. CDR3 region: CASSPPRGGYGYTF. DNA of the CDR3: TGCGCCAGCAGCCCCCCTCGGGGGGGCTATGGCTACACCTTC.

This sequence joins TRBV7-9 and TRBJ1-1; maybe TRBD1 (6 bases). V was cut by 5 bases and J by 5 bases, with 15 bases left in between. The germline V gene has CDR1 SEHNR and CDR2 FQNEAQ (reference sequence). The CDR3 extends over 14 amino acids. The CDR3 region is CASSDTGLGTEAFF. CDR3 DNA sequence: TGTGCCAGCAGCGATACAGGGTTGGGAACTGAAGCTTTCTTT.

This clone was detected only once. The J gene is TRBJ2-1, the V gene TRBV5-4; D might be TRBD1 (6 bases). Deletions cut 3 bases from V and 8 bases from J, with 18 bases between. The CDR3 covers 15 residues. CDR1 and CDR2 (germline): SGHNT, YYREEE (reference sequence). As DNA, the CDR3 is TGTGCCAGCAGCTGGGCGGCAGGGGAGCCCGATGAGCAGTTCTTC. Translation gives CASSWAAGEPDEQFF.

V usage is TRBV19 and J usage is TRBJ2-2; maybe TRBD2 (5 bases). The CDR3 length is 15 residues. Germline V gene sequence: CDR1 LNHDA, CDR2 SQIVND (reference sequence). V shed 2 bases and J shed 2 bases, with 9 bases lying between them. In nucleotides, the CDR3 is TGTGCCAGTAGTATAATCGGGGTTAACACCGGGGAGCTGTTTTTT. This codes for CASSIIGVNTGELFF.

This chain connects TRBV18 to TRBJ1-4; D unresolved. The V gene's germline CDR1 is KGHSH and CDR2 LQKENI. The CDR3 is made up of 11 amino acids. V was clipped by 3 bases and J by 8 bases, with 4 bases between them. The CDR3 DNA sequence: TGTGCCAGCTCACCGTCAGAAAAACTGTTTTTT. It codes for CASSPSEKLFF.

The rearrangement joins TRBV19 to TRBJ2-2; no reliable D call. The CDR3 is made up of 13 amino acids. Germline CDR1 and CDR2: LNHDA and SQIVND (reference sequence). Trimming removed 9 bases at V and 7 bases at J, with 15 bases between. DNA for the CDR3: TGTGCCAGCCGAACCTCCACATACGGGGAGCTGTTTTTT. As protein: CASRTSTYGELFF.

This chain links TRBV9 with TRBJ1-1; D perhaps matches TRBD1 (5 bases). Germline V gene data show CDR1 as SGDLS and CDR2 as YYNGEE. Trimming removed 1 base from V and 5 bases from J, with 9 bases in between. CDR3 length equals 13 residues. The DNA of the CDR3 is TGTGCCAGCAGCGTAAGCAGGGCTACTGAAGCTTTCTTT. This sequence encodes CASSVSRATEAFF.

V gene TRBV29-1 combines with J gene TRBJ2-3; a possible D gene is TRBD1 (5 bases). The V gene's germline CDR1 is SQVTM and CDR2 ANQGSEA. V dropped 6 bases and J dropped 4 bases, with 11 bases sitting between them. This CDR3 spans 12 amino acids. The CDR3 coding sequence is TGCAGCGTCCTGCAGGGCTCAGATACGCAGTATTTT. Amino acid sequence: CSVLQGSDTQYF.

The chain joins TRBV30 to TRBJ2-5; the D gene is possibly TRBD2 (7 bases). Germline V lookup: CDR1 GTSNPN, CDR2 SVGIG (reference sequence). The CDR3 has 15 amino acids. V shed 5 bases and J shed 3 bases, with 19 bases lying between them. CDR3 bases: TGTGCCTGGGAGCCCGGGGGGCTAGGGGAAGAGACCCAGTACTTC. Its protein product is CAWEPGGLGEETQYF. The variable domain in full, completed from reference TRBV30 and TRBJ2-5, reads SQTIHQWPATLVQPVGSPLSLECTVEGTSNPNLYWYRQAAGRGLQLLFYSVGIGQISSEVPQNLSASRPQDRQFILSSKKLLLSDSGFYLCAWEPGGLGEETQYFGPGTRLLVL.

The V gene is TRBV28, the J gene TRBJ2-5, with a weak D call TRBD2 (6 bases). There are 16 residues in the CDR3. V lost 4 bases and J lost 4, with 19 bases in between. The V gene's germline CDR1 is MDHEN and CDR2 SYDVKM. This CDR3 is CASSSDRGGVGETQYF. The CDR3 bases are TGTGCCAGCAGTTCCGACCGGGGCGGGGTGGGAGAGACCCAGTACTTC.

The chain joins TRBV7-9 to TRBJ1-4, with 7 nucleotides matching TRBD1. The CDR3 is 17 amino acids. Germline loops: CDR1 SEHNR, CDR2 FQNEAQ (reference sequence). The J segment lost 0 bases and the V segment lost 5 bases, leaving 9 bases of the junction unmatched. The CDR3 DNA sequence: TGTGCCAGCAGCACACGGACAGGTGGTGCAACTAATGAAAAACTGTTTTTT. This encodes CASSTRTGGATNEKLFF.

V is TRBV23-1 and J is TRBJ1-1, with D maybe TRBD1 (6 bases). TRBV23-1 is an ORF; its function is uncertain. V was clipped by 7 bases and J by 5 bases, with 14 bases between them. The CDR3 has 13 amino acids. CDR3 bases: TGCGCCAGCACCAGGGGTAGGAGAACTGAAGCTTTCTTT. Its translation is CASTRGRRTEAFF.

The chain links TRBV7-9 to TRBJ1-2; weak D call: TRBD1 (5 bases). Trimming stripped 4 bases from V and 8 bases from J, with 23 bases between. CDR3 length: 16 residues. CDR1 and CDR2 (germline): SEHNR, FQNEAQ (reference sequence). CDR3 bases: TGTGCCAGCAGCTCGCCGACGGACGGGGGGATCCACGGCTACACCTTC. It specifies CASSSPTDGGIHGYTF.

The gene calls are TRBV4-3 and TRBJ2-5, with D perhaps TRBD2 (6 bases). V was clipped by 0 bases and J by 3 bases, with 11 bases between them. CDR1 is LGHNA and CDR2 is YSLEER in the germline V gene. There are 15 residues in the CDR3. The CDR3 spells CASSQERRGEETQYF. As DNA, the CDR3 is TGCGCCAGCAGCCAAGAAAGGAGGGGCGAAGAGACCCAGTACTTC.

The chain has TRBV6-2 or TRBV6-3 and TRBJ1-4, with a tentative D call TRBD1 (5 bases). This CDR3 contains 15 residues. V dropped 2 bases and J dropped 4 bases, with 11 bases sitting between them. Germline-derived CDR1 and CDR2 are MNHEY and SVGEGT. In DNA, the CDR3 is TGTGCCAGCAGTTACGCGGGACGGAATAATGAAAAACTGTTTTTT. Encoded protein: CASSYAGRNNEKLFF.

This chain uses TRBV4-1 with TRBJ1-1; possible D gene TRBD1, 5 bases. Trimming cost V 11 bases and J 1 base, with 11 bases left between them. The germline gives CDR1 MGHRA, CDR2 YSYEKL. CDR3 length: 12 amino acids. CDR3 nucleotides: TGCGCCGTCGGACACCCGAACACTGAAGCTTTCTTT. Protein sequence: CAVGHPNTEAFF.

The chain employs TRBV5-5 and TRBJ2-7; 12 positions match TRBD2. After removal of 0 bases from V and 3 bases from J, the junction contained 1 base not matched to a gene. There are 15 residues in the CDR3. The germline gives CDR1 SGHKS, CDR2 YYEKEE (reference sequence). This chain's CDR3 is CASSLGLAGDYEQYF. The CDR3 DNA follows: TGTGCCAGCAGCTTGGGACTAGCGGGAGACTACGAGCAGTACTTC. Combining the CDR3 with reference TRBV5-5 and TRBJ2-7 gives the whole variable domain DAGVTQSPTHLIKTRGQQVTLRCSPISGHKSVSWYQQVLGQGPQFIFQYYEKEERGRGNFPDRFSARQFPNYSSELNVNALLLGDSALYLCASSLGLAGDYEQYFGPGTRLTVT.

The chain carries TRBV6-2 or TRBV6-3 and TRBJ1-6; no definite D call. CDR3 length: 15 residues. Trimming shortened V by 5 bases and J by 7 bases, and 15 bases separated the two germline ends. Germline CDR1 reads MNHEY; CDR2 reads SVGEGT. CDR3 coding DNA: TGTGCCAGCAGTGAGGATCTGGGTTACAATTCACCCCTCCACTTT. It specifies CASSEDLGYNSPLHF.

The chain recombines TRBV7-5 with TRBJ1-4; whether TRBD1, the table's D call, matches the DNA was not checked. TRBV7-5 is a documented pseudogene. CDR3 size: 15 residues. Here the CDR3 DNA reads TGTGCCAGAAGCCCACTCACAGGCGGTTTCGAAAAACTGTTTTTT. Translated: CARSPLTGGFEKLFF.

As regards this clone: Other DNA sequences within the sample encode an identical CDR3. This chain uses TRBV18 with TRBJ1-5; possible D gene TRBD1, 6 bases. V lost 3 bases and J 4 bases, leaving 7 bases between the germline ends. Germline CDR1 KGHSH, CDR2 LQKENI. This CDR3 is 13 amino acids long. The CDR3 region is CASSPDRNQPQHF. The CDR3 DNA reads TGTGCCAGCTCACCCGACAGGAATCAGCCCCAGCATTTT.

This clone was found a few times. The chain combines TRBV30 with TRBJ2-7, with 7 bases identical to TRBD1. Trimming at V came to 8 bases and at J to 1 base, leaving 8 bases not matched to a gene. The CDR3 loop spans 13 amino acids. CDR1 and CDR2 (germline): GTSNPN, SVGIG (reference sequence). The CDR3 loop is CATAWDSSYEQYF. CDR3 nucleotide sequence: TGTGCCACCGCCTGGGACAGTTCCTACGAGCAGTACTTC.

This clone has a single count. The gene calls are TRBV5-6 and TRBJ2-3, with D uncertain. From germline, CDR1 is SGHDT and CDR2 YYEEEE. V was pared by 4 bases and J by 0 bases, with 3 bases between. The length of the CDR3 is 12 residues. Here the CDR3 DNA reads TGTGCCAGCAGCCGTAGCACAGATACGCAGTATTTT. Amino acids: CASSRSTDTQYF.

The V and J genes are TRBV24-1 and TRBJ2-7, with 9 bases fitting TRBD1. Germline V gene data show CDR1 as KGHDR and CDR2 as SFDVKD. The CDR3 is made up of 19 amino acids. J gave up 1 base and V 8 bases, and 20 bases lay outside the gene matches. CDR3 in DNA: TGTGCCACCACCCCAAGGCTCCTAACAGGGGGCCTCCCTTCCTACGAGCAGTACTTC. It translates to CATTPRLLTGGLPSYEQYF.

The chain employs TRBV4-3 and TRBJ1-3; D is possibly TRBD1 (6 bases). CDR1 LGHNA and CDR2 YSLEER come from the germline V gene. V was shortened by 4 bases and J by 4 bases, with 11 bases between the two germline ends. The CDR3 runs 14 residues. The CDR3 is CASSRSDRGNTIYF. The CDR3 region has the DNA TGCGCCAGCAGCCGGAGCGACAGGGGAAACACCATATATTTT.